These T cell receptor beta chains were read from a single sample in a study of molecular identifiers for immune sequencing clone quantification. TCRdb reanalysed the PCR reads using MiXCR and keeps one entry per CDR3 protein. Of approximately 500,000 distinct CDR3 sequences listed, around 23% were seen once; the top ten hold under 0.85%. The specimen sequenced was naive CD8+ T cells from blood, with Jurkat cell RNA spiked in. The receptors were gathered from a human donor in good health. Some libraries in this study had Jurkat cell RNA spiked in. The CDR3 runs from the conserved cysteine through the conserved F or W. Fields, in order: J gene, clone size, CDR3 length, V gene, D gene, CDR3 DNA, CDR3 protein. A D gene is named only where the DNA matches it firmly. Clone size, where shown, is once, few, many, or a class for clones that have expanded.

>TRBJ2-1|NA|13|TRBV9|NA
TGTGCCAGCGGAAGGGCTAACTACAATGAGCAGTTCTTC
CASGRANYNEQFF
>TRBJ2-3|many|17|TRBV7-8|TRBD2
TGTGCCAGCAGCTTAGATCCAGCGGGGGGGCTGGCAGATACGCAGTATTTT
CASSLDPAGGLADTQYF
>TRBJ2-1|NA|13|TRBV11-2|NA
TGTGCCAGCAGCCCCGGGGCCCCGGGAGAGCAGTTCTTC
CASSPGAPGEQFF
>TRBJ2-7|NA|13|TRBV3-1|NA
TGTGCCAGCACCCCGGGTTCGGGCTACGAGCAGTACTTC
CASTPGSGYEQYF
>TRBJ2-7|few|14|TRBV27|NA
TGTGCCAGCAGTTATCAAGCGGTCCACTACGAGCAGTACTTC
CASSYQAVHYEQYF
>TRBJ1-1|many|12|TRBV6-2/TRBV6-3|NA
TGTGCCAGCAGATCAGGAGCCGGCGAAGCTTTCTTT
CASRSGAGEAFF
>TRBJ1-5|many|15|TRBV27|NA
TGTGCCAGCAGTCTATATCACTCAGTCTATCAGCCCCAGCATTTT
CASSLYHSVYQPQHF
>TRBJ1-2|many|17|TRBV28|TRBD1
TGTGCCAGCAGTCCCGGGGACAGCTCAAGTCCTAACTATGGCTACACCTTC
CASSPGDSSSPNYGYTF
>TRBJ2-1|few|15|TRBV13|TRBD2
TGTGCCAGCAGCTCCGGACTAGATCGCTACAATGAGCAGTTCTTC
CASSSGLDRYNEQFF
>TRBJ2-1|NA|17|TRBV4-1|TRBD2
TGCGCCAGCAGCCAGGGGGCGCGGGGGGGTTCCTACAATGAGCGGTTCTTC
CASSQGARGGSYNERFF
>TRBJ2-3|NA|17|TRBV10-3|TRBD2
TGTGCCATCAGTGACCCCCGACTAGCGGGAACCCCAGATACGCAGTATTTT
CAISDPRLAGTPDTQYF
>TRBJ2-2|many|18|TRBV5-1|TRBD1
TGCGCCAGCAGCTACACAGGGGGCCCCTACGCGAACACCGGGGAGCTGTTTTTT
CASSYTGGPYANTGELFF
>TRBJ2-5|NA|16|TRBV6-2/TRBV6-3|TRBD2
TGTGCCAGCATCTTGGGACTAGCGGGCCTCCAAGAGACCCGGTACTTC
CASILGLAGLQETRYF
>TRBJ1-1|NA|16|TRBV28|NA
TGTGCCAGCAGAGCAGAATGGGGGGGGATGAACACTGAAGCTTTCTTT
CASRAEWGGMNTEAFF
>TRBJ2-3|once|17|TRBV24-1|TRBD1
TGTGCCACCAGTGATTTAGGACAGGGAGCATTCCAGGATACGCAGTATTTT
CATSDLGQGAFQDTQYF
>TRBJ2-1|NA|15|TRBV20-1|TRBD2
TGCAGTGCCGAAGCGGGAGCCGACTCCTACAATGAGCAGTCCTTC
CSAEAGADSYNEQSF
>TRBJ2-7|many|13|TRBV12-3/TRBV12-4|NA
TGTGCCAGCAGTTTTGTGGGCACCTACGAGCAGTACTTC
CASSFVGTYEQYF
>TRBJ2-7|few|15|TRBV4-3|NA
TGCGCCAGCAGCCAGTCCCGCAGCCTCTCCTACGAGCAGTACTTC
CASSQSRSLSYEQYF
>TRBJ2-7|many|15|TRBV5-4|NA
TGTGCCAGCAATTTGGAAGCCGGGACAAAATACGAGCAGTACTTC
CASNLEAGTKYEQYF
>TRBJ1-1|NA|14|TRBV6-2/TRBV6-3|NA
TGTGCCAGCAGTTACGGGAGTTGGAACACTGAAGCTTTCTTT
CASSYGSWNTEAFF
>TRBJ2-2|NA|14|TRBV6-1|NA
TGTGCCAGCGGTAACAGAGCCGACACCGGGGAGCTGTTTTTT
CASGNRADTGELFF
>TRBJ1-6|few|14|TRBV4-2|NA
TGTGCCAGCAGCCAAGATAACGGTAATTCACCCCTCCACTTT
CASSQDNGNSPLHF
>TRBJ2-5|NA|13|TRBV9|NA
TGTGCCAGCAGCGTAGTTGGTGGAGAGACACAGTACTTC
CASSVVGGETQYF
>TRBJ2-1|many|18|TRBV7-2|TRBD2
TGTGCCAGCAGCTTAGCAGCGGGGGGCGGGGGACCCTACAATGAGCAGTTCTTC
CASSLAAGGGGPYNEQFF
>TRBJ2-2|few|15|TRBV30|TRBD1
TGTACCTGGAGTGTAGGGACAGGGAACACCGGGGAGCTGTTTTTT
CTWSVGTGNTGELFF
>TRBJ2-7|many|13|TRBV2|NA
TGTGCCAGCAGTGGTGGACTGAACTACGAGCAGTACTTC
CASSGGLNYEQYF
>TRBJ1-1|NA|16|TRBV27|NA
TGTGCCAGCAGCCTCCTGGCGGACTTAATGGGTACTGAAGCTTTCTTT
CASSLLADLMGTEAFF
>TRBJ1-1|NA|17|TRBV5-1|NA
TGCGCCAGCAGCTTGAGAGGGGACAACGCAATGAACACTGAAGCTTTCTTT
CASSLRGDNAMNTEAFF
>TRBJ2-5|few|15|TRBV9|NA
TGTGCCAGCAGCGTAGCTATGGACCTCGGAGAGACCCAGTACTTC
CASSVAMDLGETQYF
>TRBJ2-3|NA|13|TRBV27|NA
TGTGCCAGCAGTGACAGGTACACAGATACGCAGTATTTT
CASSDRYTDTQYF
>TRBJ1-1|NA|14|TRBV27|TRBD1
TGTGCCAGCGGACTCCACAGGGGGAGCACTGAAGCTTTCTTT
CASGLHRGSTEAFF
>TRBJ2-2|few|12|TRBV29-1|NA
TGCAGCGGTGGGGGGCACACCGGGGAGCTGTTTTTT
CSGGGHTGELFF
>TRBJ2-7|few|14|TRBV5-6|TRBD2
TGTGCCAGCAGCGCGACTAGCGGCATCTACGAGCAGTACTTC
CASSATSGIYEQYF
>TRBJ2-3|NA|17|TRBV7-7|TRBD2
TGTGCTAGCAGCAAGGAACCGGGACTAGCGGTCTCAGATACGCAGTATTTT
CASSKEPGLAVSDTQYF
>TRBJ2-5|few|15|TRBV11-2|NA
TGTGCCAGCAGCTTAGTTGGAACAGACCAAGAGACCCAGTACTTC
CASSLVGTDQETQYF
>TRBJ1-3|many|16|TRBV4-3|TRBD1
TGCGCCAGCAGCCAAGGGACAGGGCGAGCTGGAAACACCATATATTTT
CASSQGTGRAGNTIYF
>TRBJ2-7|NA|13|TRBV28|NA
TGTGCCAGCGGCCTCGGTGCAGGGACGAAGCAGTACTTC
CASGLGAGTKQYF
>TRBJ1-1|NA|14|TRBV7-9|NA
TGTGCCAGCCGCCCGGGGGCGACGAACACTGAAGCTTTCTTT
CASRPGATNTEAFF
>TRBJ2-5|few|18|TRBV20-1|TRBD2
TGCAGTGCTAGAGATAGGGGAGCGGGAGGGCGGACCCAAGAGACCCAGTACTTC
CSARDRGAGGRTQETQYF
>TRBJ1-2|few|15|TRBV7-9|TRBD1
TGTGCCAGCAGCCCCCCATGGGACAGCAACTATGGCTACACCTTC
CASSPPWDSNYGYTF
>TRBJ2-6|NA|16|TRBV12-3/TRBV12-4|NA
TGTGCCAGCAGTTCACCGGGACTCTCTGGGGCCAACGTCCTGACTTTC
CASSSPGLSGANVLTF
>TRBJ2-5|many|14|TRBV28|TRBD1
TGTGCCAGCAGTTCCGGGACAGGACTAGAGACCCAGTACTTC
CASSSGTGLETQYF
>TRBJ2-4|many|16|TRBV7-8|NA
TGTGCCAGCAGCTTAGGGCAGGGGATGGCCAAAAACATTCAGTACTTC
CASSLGQGMAKNIQYF
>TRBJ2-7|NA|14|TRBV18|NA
TGTGCCAGCTCAGACACCGGGAGCCCCTACGAGCAGTACTTC
CASSDTGSPYEQYF
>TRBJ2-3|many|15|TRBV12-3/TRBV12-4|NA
TGTGCCAGCAGTCTGGGACACCCGAGCACAGATACGCAGTATTTT
CASSLGHPSTDTQYF
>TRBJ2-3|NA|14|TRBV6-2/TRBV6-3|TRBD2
TGTGCCAGCAGTTACCAGACTAGCATGGATACGCAGTATTTT
CASSYQTSMDTQYF
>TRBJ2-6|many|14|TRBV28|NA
TGTGCCAGCAGCCCTGGTACTGGGGCCAACGTCCTGACTTTC
CASSPGTGANVLTF
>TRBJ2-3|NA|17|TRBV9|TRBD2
TGTGCCAGCAGCGTAGCCCCTACTAGCGGGAACACAGATACGCAGTATTTT
CASSVAPTSGNTDTQYF
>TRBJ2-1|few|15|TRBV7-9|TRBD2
TGTGCCAGCAGCTTAGAGACTAGCGTCTTCAATGAGCAGTTCTTC
CASSLETSVFNEQFF
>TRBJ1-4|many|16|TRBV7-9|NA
TGTGCCAGCAGCTTTTCGCCCACCGCAACTAATGAAAAACTGTTTTTT
CASSFSPTATNEKLFF
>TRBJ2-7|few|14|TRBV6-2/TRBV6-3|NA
TGTGCCAGCAGTTACGAAGGACCTTACTACGAGCAGTACTTC
CASSYEGPYYEQYF
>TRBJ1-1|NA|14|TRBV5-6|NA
TGTGCCAACAGCTTGCGGACAGCTAACACTGAAGCTTTCTTT
CANSLRTANTEAFF
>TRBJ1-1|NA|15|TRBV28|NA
TGTGCCAGCAGTTCATCGGTATGGGGAAATACTGAAGCTTTCTTT
CASSSSVWGNTEAFF
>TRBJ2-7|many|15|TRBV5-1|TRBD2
TGCGCCAGCAGTCCCGGCCGGGACTACACCTACGAGCAGTACTTC
CASSPGRDYTYEQYF
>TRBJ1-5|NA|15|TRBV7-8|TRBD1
TGTGCCAGCAGCTTAGCAAACAGGGGGGATCAGCCCCAGCATTTT
CASSLANRGDQPQHF
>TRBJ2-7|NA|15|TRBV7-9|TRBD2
TGTGCCAGCAGCTACGATACTAGCGGCCCCTACGAGCAGTACTTC
CASSYDTSGPYEQYF
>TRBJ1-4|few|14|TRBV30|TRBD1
TGTGCCTGGGGCTCCGGGACAGGGGTTGAAAAACTGTTTTTT
CAWGSGTGVEKLFF
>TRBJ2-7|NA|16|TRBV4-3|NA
TGCGCCAGCAGCCAAGATAGAGGACGACACTCCTACGAGCAGTACTTC
CASSQDRGRHSYEQYF
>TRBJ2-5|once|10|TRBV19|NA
TGTGCCAGCTTAGGGGAGACCCAGTACTTC
CASLGETQYF
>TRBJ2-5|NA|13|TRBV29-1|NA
TGCAGCGTCGACCGGGACAATCAAGAGACCCAGTACTTC
CSVDRDNQETQYF